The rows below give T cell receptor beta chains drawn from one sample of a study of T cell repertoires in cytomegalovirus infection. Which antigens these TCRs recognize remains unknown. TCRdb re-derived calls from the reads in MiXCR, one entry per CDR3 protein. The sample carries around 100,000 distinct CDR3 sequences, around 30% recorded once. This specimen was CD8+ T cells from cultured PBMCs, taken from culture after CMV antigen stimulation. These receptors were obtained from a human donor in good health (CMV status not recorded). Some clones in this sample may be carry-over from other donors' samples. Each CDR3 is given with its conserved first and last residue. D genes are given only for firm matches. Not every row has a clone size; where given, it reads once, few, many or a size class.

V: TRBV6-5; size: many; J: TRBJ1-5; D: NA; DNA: TGTGCCAGCAGTTACAGGGGTGGGCAGCCCCAGCATTTT; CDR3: CASSYRGGQPQHF
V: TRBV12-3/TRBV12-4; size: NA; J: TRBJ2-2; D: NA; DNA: TGTGCCAGCAGTTTTACAGGGAACACCGGGGAGCTGTTTTTT; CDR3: CASSFTGNTGELFF
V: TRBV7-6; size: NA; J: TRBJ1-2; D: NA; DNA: TGTGCCAGCAGCCCAGACCCCTTGCTGAACTATGGCTACACCTTC; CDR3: CASSPDPLLNYGYTF
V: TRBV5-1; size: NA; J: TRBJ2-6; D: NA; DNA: TGCGCCAGCAGCTTGTCCGGACCTCTCTCTGGGGCCAACGTCCTGACTTTC; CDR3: CASSLSGPLSGANVLTF
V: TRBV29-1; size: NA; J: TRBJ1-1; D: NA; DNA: TGCAGCGTTGAACTCCAGGGTGAAGCTTTCTTT; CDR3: CSVELQGEAFF
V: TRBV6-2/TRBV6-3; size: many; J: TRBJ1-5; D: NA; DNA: TGTGCCAGCAGACAGGGACTTAGCAATCAGCCCCAGCATTTT; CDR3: CASRQGLSNQPQHF
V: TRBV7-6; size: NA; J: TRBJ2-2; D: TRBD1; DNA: TGTGCTAGCAGCTTGCGGACAGGGGGGACCGGGGAGCTGTTTTTT; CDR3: CASSLRTGGTGELFF
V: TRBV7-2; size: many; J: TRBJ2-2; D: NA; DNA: TGTGCCAGCAGCCCCTTCGGGGGGCCCACCGGGGAGCTGTTTTTT; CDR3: CASSPFGGPTGELFF
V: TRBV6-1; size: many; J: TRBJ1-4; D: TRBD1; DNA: TGTGCCAGCAGTTCCTACAGGGGGCGGAATGAAAAACTGTTTTTT; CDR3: CASSSYRGRNEKLFF
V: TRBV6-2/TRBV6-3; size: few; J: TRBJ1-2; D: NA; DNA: TGTGCCAGCAGTTACGGGGGACCCCTCTACACCTTC; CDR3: CASSYGGPLYTF
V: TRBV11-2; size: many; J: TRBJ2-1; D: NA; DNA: TGTGCCAGCAGCTTAGGTAGGGGTGCGGGTGAGCAGTTCTTC; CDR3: CASSLGRGAGEQFF
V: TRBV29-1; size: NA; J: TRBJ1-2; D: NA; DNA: TGCAGCGTTGTAGCAGGGTCGTTCTATGGCTACACCTTC; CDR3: CSVVAGSFYGYTF
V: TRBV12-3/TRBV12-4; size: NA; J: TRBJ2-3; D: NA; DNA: TGTGCCAGCAGTTTAGTTTCCGGGACTTATCCGCAGTATTTT; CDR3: CASSLVSGTYPQYF
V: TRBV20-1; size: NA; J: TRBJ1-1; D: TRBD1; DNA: TGCAGTGCCGCCCCCAGGACAGGGGATTCCATATCCCAAATGAACACTGAAGCTTTCTTT; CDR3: CSAAPRTGDSISQMNTEAFF
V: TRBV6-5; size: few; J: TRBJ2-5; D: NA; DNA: TGTGCCAGCAGTTACGGGCTAGCTGAGACCCAGTACTTC; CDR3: CASSYGLAETQYF
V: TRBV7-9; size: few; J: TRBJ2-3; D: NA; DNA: TGTGCCAGCAGCGCAGGGGGGCCAGATACGCAGTATTTT; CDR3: CASSAGGPDTQYF
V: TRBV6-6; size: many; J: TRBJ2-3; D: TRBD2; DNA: TGTGCCAGCAGGCTGACTAGCAGCACAGATACGCAGTATTTT; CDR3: CASRLTSSTDTQYF
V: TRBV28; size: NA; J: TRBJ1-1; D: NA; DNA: TGTGCCAGCAGTTTAGTACAGACCAACACTGAAGCTTTCTTT; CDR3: CASSLVQTNTEAFF
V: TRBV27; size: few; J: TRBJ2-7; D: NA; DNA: TGTGCCAGCAGTTCGTCGGGACATTCTTTCTACGAGCAGTACTTC; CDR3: CASSSSGHSFYEQYF
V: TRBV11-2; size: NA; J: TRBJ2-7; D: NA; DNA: TGTGCCAGCAGCTTAGTCTATATAGACGAGCAGTACTTC; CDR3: CASSLVYIDEQYF
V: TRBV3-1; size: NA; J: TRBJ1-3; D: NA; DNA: TGTGCCAGCAGCCAAGACTTCGCCGGCGGCTCTGGAAACACCATATATTTT; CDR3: CASSQDFAGGSGNTIYF
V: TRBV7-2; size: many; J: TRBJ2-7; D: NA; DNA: TGTGCCAGCAGCTTAGTAGGGGCGGAAAGGACAGTTTGTCTCTATCCGCCGTTCTGCGAGCAGTACTTC; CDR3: CASSLVGAERTVCLYPPFCEQYF
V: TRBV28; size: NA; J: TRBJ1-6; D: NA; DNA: TGTGCCAGCATTCGTTTCCCCGGACAGACAAATTCACCCCTCCACTTT; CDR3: CASIRFPGQTNSPLHF